Listed below are T cell receptor beta chains from one sample, sequenced in a study of cytomegalovirus exposure and HLA in healthy donors. Profiled with immunoSEQ multiplex PCR; TCRdb holds only in-frame clones, not every one. The sample table sets out roughly 75,000 clones. The sample comprised PBMCs. These receptors were obtained from a boy younger than 18 in good health and CMV-seronegative. CDR3s include the opening cysteine and the closing phenylalanine or tryptophan. The D gene is left open where the match is weak.

J,V,D,CDR3
TRBJ2-4,TRBV4-3,-,CASSKDSAAKNIQYF
TRBJ2-5,TRBV5-4,TRBD1,CASSRRDRGYETQYF
TRBJ1-2,TRBV30,-,CAWSVNRAAYGYTF
TRBJ2-1,TRBV29-1,TRBD2,CRRTSGRAVHPGPPHNEQFF
TRBJ1-2,TRBV7-9,-,CASSLAGRNYGYTF
TRBJ2-1,TRBV29-1,-,CSVRLGYYNEQFF
TRBJ1-1,TRBV30,-,CAWTVSPLGAFF
TRBJ2-1,TRBV4-2,TRBD2,CASSQEAGGPSNEQFF
TRBJ2-7,TRBV6-1,-,CASSEGADLLYEQYF
TRBJ1-2,TRBV30,TRBD1,CAWSAIRTGGNYGYTF
TRBJ2-7,TRBV30,-,CAGSTGTDSSYEQYF
TRBJ1-2,TRBV4-2,-,CASSQDAGALDYGYTF
TRBJ2-7,TRBV6-1,TRBD2,CASSELAGLSYEQYF
TRBJ1-1,TRBV6-1,-,CASRATGNTEAFF